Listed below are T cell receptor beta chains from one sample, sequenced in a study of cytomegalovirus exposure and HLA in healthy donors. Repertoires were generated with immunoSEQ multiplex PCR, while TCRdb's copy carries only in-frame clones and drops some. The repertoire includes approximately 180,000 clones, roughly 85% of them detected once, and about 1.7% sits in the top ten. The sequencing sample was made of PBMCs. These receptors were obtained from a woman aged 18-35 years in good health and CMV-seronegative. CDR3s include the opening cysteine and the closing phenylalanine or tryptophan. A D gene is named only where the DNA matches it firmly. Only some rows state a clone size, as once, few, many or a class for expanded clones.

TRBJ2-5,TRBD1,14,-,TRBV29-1,CSVVGQGNQETQYF,TGCAGCGTTGTCGGACAGGGCAACCAAGAGACCCAGTACTTC
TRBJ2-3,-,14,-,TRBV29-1,CSVEEDLDTDTQYF,TGCAGCGTTGAAGAAGACTTAGACACAGATACGCAGTATTTT
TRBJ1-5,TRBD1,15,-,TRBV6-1,CASRWTGDSNQPQHF,TGTGCCAGCAGGTGGACAGGGGATAGCAATCAGCCCCAGCATTTT
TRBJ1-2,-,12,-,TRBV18,CASSPREGGYTF,TGTGCCAGCTCACCACGGGAGGGGGGCTACACCTTC
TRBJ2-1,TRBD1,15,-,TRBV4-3,CASSQSGTDYNEQFF,TGCGCCAGCAGCCAGTCCGGGACAGACTACAATGAGCAGTTCTTC
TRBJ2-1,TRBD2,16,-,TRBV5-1,CASSLDPSGASIEQFF,TGCGCCAGCAGCTTGGATCCCAGCGGGGCGTCCATTGAGCAGTTCTTC
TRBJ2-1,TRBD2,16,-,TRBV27,CATQQISSGSYNEQFF,TGTGCCACCCAACAAATTTCTAGCGGAAGCTACAATGAGCAGTTCTTC
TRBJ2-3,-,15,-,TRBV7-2,CASSLVAASTDTQYF,TGTGCCAGCAGCTTAGTGGCCGCTAGCACAGATACGCAGTATTTT
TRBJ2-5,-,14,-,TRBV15,CATSRSVIQETQYF,TGTGCCACCAGCAGATCGGTAATTCAAGAGACCCAGTACTTC
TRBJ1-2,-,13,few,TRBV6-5,CASSYSGGYGYTF,TGTGCCAGCAGTTACTCGGGAGGGTATGGCTACACCTTC
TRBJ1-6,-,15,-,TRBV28,CASSWGLMNNSPLHF,TGTGCCAGCAGTTGGGGACTGATGAATAATTCACCCCTCCACTTT
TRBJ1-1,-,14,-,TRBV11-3,CASSLGERNTEAFF,TGTGCCAGCAGCTTAGGTGAGAGGAACACTGAAGCTTTCTTT
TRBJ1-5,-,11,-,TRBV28,CASSSDQPQHF,TGTGCCAGCAGTTCGGATCAGCCCCAGCATTTT
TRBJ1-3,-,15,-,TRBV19,CASSIRGNSGNTIYF,TGTGCCAGTAGTATAAGGGGGAACTCTGGAAACACCATATATTTT
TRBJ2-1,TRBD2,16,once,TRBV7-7,CASSLVAGVFGNEQFF,TGTGCCAGCAGCTTAGTGGCGGGAGTGTTTGGCAATGAGCAGTTCTTC
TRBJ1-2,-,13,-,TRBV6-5,CASSRNEGDGYTF,TGTGCCAGCAGTAGGAATGAAGGGGATGGCTACACCTTC
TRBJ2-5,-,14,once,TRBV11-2,CASTGNGREQTQYF,TGTGCCAGCACGGGGAACGGAAGGGAGCAGACCCAGTACTTC
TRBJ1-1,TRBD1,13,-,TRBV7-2,CASSLARQGPKGF,TGTGCCAGCAGCTTAGCGAGACAGGGCCCGAAGGGATTT
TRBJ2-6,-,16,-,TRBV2,CASKEQGSSGANVLTF,TGTGCCAGCAAGGAGCAGGGCAGCTCTGGGGCCAACGTCCTGACTTTC
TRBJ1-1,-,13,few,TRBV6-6,CASSYRQNTEAFF,TGTGCCAGCAGTTACCGACAGAACACTGAAGCTTTCTTT